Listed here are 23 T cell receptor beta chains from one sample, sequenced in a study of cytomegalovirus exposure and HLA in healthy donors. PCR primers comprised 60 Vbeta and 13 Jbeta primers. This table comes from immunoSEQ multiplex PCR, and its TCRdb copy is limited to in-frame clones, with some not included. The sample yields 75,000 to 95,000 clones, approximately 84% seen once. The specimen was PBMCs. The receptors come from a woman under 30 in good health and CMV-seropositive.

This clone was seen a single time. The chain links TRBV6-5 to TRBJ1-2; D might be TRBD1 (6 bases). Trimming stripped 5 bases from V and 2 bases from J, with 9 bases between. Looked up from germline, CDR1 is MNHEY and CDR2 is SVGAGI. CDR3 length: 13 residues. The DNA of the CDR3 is TGTGCCAGCAGTCCCGGACAGAACTATGGCTACACCTTC. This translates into CASSPGQNYGYTF.

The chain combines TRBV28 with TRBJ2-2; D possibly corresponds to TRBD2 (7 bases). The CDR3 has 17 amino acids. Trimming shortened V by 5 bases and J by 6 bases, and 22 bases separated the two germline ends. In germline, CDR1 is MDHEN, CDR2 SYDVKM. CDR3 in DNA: TGTGCCAGCAGTCCCTCCAGAGGGGGGGCGTTAGCCGGGGAGCTGTTTTTT. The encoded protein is CASSPSRGGALAGELFF.

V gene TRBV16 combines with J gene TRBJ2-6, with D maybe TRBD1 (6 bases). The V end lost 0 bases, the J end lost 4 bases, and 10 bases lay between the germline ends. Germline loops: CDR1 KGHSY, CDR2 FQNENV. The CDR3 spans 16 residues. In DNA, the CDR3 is TGTGCCAGCAGCCAATCGGGGACATTGGGGGCCAACGTCCTGACTTTC. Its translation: CASSQSGTLGANVLTF.

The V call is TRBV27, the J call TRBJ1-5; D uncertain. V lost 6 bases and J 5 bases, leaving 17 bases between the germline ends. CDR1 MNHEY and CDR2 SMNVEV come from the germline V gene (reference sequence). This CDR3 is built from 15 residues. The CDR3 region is CASRPWPAGDQPQHF. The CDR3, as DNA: TGTGCCAGCAGACCTTGGCCAGCCGGGGATCAGCCCCAGCATTTT.

CDR3 nucleotide sequence: TGTGCCAGCAGCTTTGGGAGGAGCTCCTATAATTCACCCCTCCACTTT. This sequence encodes CASSFGRSSYNSPLHF. The chain carries TRBV5-6 and TRBJ1-6, with unresolved D. The CDR3 runs 16 residues. The V end lost 2 bases, the J end lost 0 bases, and 9 bases lay between the germline ends. Germline loops: CDR1 SGHDT, CDR2 YYEEEE.

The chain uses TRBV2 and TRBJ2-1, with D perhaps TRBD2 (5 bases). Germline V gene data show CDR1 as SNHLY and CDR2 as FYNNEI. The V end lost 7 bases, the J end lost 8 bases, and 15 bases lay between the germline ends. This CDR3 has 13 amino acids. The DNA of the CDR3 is TGTGCCAGCACCAACCCGGGGAGCTATGAGCAGTTCTTC. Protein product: CASTNPGSYEQFF.

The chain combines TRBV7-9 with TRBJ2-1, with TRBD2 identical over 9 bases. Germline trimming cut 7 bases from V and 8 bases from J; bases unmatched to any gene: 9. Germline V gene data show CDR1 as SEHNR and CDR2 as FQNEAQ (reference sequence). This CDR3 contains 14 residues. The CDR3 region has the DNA TGTGCCAGCAACATAGCGGGAGTGAGGCATGAGCAGTTCTTC. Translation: CASNIAGVRHEQFF.

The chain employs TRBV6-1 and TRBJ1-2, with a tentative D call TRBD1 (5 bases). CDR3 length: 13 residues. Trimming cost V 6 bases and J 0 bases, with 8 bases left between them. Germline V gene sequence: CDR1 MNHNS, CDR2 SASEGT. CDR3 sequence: CASRSTANYGYTF. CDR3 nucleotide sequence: TGTGCCAGCAGATCGACAGCTAACTATGGCTACACCTTC.

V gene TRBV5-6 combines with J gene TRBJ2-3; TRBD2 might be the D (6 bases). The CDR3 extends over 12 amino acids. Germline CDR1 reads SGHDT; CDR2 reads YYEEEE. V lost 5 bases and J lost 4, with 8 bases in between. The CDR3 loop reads CASRLAADTQYF. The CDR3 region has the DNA TGTGCCAGCAGACTAGCCGCAGATACGCAGTATTTT.

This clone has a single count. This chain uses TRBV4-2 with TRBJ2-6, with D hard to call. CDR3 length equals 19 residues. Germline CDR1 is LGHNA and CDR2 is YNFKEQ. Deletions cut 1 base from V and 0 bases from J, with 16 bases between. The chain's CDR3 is CASSQVTLRTSSGANVLTF. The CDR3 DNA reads TGTGCCAGCAGCCAAGTAACTCTTCGTACGAGCTCTGGGGCCAACGTCCTGACTTTC.

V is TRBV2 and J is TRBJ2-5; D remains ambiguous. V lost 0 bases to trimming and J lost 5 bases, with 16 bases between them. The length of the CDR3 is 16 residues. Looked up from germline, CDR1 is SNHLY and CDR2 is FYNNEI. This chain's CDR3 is CASSEASYSLRETQYF. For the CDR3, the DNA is TGTGCCAGCAGTGAAGCGTCTTATTCCCTACGGGAGACCCAGTACTTC.

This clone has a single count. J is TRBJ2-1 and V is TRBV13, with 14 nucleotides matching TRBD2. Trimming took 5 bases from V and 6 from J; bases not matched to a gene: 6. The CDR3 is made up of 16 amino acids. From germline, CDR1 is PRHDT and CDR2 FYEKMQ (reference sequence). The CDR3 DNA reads TGTGCCAGCAGCCAAGGGACTAGCGGGAGTGGCAATGAGCAGTTCTTC. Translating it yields CASSQGTSGSGNEQFF.

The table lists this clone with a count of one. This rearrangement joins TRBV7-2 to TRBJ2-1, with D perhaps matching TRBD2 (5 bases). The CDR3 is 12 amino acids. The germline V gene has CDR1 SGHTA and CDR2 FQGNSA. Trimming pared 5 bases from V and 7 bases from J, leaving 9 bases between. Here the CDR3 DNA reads TGTGCCAGCAGCCCAAGCGGAAATGAGCAGTTCTTC. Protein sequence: CASSPSGNEQFF.

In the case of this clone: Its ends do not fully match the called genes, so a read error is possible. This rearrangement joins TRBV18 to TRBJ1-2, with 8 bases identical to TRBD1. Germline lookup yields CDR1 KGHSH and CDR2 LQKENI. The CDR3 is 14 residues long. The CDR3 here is CASPPRDRPYGYTF. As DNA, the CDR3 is TGTGCCAGCCCACCGCGGGACAGGCCCTATGGCTACACCTTC.

This CDR3 is CASSLVRGLWDSGNTIYF. CDR3 nucleotides: TGTGCCAGCAGCTTAGTAAGGGGATTATGGGACTCTGGAAACACCATATATTTT. This chain links TRBV7-9 with TRBJ1-3, with D possibly TRBD1 on 5 matching bases. CDR3 length equals 18 residues. From germline, CDR1 is SEHNR and CDR2 FQNEAQ (reference sequence). V lost 1 base and J lost 0, with 16 bases in between.

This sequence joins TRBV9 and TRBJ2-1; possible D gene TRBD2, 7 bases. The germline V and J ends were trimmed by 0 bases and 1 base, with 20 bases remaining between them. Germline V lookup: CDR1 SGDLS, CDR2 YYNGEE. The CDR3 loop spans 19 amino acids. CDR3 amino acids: CASSVEGGGGSQSYNEQFF. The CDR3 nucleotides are TGTGCCAGCAGCGTAGAGGGGGGGGGCGGGAGCCAATCCTACAATGAGCAGTTCTTC. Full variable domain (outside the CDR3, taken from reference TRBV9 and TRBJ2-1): DSGVTQTPKHLITATGQRVTLRCSPRSGDLSVYWYQQSLDQGLQFLIQYYNGEERAKGNILERFSAQQFPDLHSELNLSSLELGDSALYFCASSVEGGGGSQSYNEQFFGPGTRLTVL.

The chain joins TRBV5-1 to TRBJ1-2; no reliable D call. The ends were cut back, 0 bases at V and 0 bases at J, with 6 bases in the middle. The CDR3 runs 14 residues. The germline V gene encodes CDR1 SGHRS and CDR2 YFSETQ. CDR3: CASSLVSANYGYTF. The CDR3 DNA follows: TGCGCCAGCAGCTTGGTATCAGCTAACTATGGCTACACCTTC.

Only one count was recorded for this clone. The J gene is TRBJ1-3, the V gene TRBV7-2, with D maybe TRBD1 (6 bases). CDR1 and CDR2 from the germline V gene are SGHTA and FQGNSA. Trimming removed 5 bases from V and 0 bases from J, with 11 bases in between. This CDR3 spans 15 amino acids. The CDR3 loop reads CASSQRGFSGNTIYF. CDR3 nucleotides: TGTGCCAGCAGCCAAAGGGGGTTCTCTGGAAACACCATATATTTT. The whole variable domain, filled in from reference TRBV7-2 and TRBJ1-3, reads GAGVSQSPSNKVTEKGKDVELRCDPISGHTALYWYRQSLGQGLEFLIYFQGNSAPDKSGLPSDRFSAERTGGSVSTLTIQRTQQEDSAVYLCASSQRGFSGNTIYFGEGSWLTVV.

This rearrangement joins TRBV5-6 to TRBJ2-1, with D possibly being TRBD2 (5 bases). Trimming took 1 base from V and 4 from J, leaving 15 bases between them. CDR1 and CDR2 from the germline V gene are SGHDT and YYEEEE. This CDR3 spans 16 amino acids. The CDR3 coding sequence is TGTGCCAGCAGCTTGTCGGCGGGCTGGGGATACAATGAGCAGTTCTTC. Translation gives CASSLSAGWGYNEQFF.

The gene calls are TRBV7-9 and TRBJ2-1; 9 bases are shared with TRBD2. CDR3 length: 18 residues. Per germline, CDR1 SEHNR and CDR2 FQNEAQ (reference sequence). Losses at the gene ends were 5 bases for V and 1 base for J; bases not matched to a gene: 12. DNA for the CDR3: TGTGCCAGCAGCCTAAGTGGTGGCGGGGGGGCATCCTACAATGAGCAGTTCTTC. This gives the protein CASSLSGGGGASYNEQFF.

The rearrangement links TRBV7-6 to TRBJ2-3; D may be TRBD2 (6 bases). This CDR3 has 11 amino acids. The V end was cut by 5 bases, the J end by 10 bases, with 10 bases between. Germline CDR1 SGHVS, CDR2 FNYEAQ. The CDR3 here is CASSGGMAQYF. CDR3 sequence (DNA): TGTGCCAGCAGCGGGGGGATGGCGCAGTATTTT.

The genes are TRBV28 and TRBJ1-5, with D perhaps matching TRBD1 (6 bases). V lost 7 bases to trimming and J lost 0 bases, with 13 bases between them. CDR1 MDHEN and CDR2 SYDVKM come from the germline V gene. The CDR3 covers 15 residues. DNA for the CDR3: TGTGCCAGCAAGGGGGAGATTAATAGCAATCAGCCCCAGCATTTT. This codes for CASKGEINSNQPQHF.

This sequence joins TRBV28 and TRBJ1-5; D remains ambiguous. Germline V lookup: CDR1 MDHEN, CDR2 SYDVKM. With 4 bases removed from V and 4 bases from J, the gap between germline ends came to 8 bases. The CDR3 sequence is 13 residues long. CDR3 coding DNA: TGTGCCAGCAGTTGGGCCCCAAATCAGCCCCAGCATTTT. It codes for CASSWAPNQPQHF. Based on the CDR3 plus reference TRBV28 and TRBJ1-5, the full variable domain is DVKVTQSSRYLVKRTGEKVFLECVQDMDHENMFWYRQDPGLGLRLIYFSYDVKMKEKGDIPEGYSVSREKKERFSLILESASTNQTSMYLCASSWAPNQPQHFGDGTRLSIL.